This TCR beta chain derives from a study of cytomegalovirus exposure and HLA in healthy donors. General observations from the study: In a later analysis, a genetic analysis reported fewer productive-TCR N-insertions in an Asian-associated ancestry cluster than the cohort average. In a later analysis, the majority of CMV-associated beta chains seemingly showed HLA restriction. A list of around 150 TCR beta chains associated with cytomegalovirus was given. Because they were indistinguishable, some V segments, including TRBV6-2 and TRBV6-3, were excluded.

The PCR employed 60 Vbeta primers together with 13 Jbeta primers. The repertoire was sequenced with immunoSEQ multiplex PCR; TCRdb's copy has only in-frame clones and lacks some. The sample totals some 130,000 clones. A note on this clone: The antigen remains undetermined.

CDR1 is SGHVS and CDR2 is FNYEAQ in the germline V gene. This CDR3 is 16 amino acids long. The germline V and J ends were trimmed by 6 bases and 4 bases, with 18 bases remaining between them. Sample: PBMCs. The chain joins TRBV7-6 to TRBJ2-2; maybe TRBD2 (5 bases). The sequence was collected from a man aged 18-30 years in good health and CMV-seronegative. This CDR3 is CASRSSRAAATGELFF. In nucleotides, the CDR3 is TGTGCCAGCAGAAGCTCGCGAGCGGCCGCCACCGGGGAGCTGTTTTTT.